The next 23 T cell receptor beta chains were all read from a single sample in a study of T cell repertoires in cytomegalovirus infection (dated by TCRdb to about 2019). Their recognized antigens are unknown. TCRdb shows the sequencer as Illumina HiSeq 1500. TCRdb took the public reads, trimmed them with fastp at Q25, ran MiXCR for clone calling and kept in-frame beta chains. Identical CDR3 protein sequences are pooled into one entry, listed with their most common genes and DNA. The sample table shows around 100,000 distinct CDR3 sequences, and under 45% are seen once. The ten largest clonotypes hold roughly 70% of the sample. The treatment or condition label, as the study defines it: in vitro stimulation with specific CMV peptide epitopes to enrich CMV-specific T cells. The input for sequencing was CD8+ T cells from cultured PBMCs, taken from culture after CMV antigen stimulation. Receptor source: a human donor in good health (CMV status not recorded). Some clones in this sample may be carry-over from other donors' samples.

The V and J genes are TRBV27 and TRBJ2-3; TRBD2 aligns across 15 bases. Looked up from germline, CDR1 is MNHEY and CDR2 is SMNVEV (reference sequence). The length of the CDR3 is 20 residues. V was pared by 0 bases and J by 0 bases, with 7 bases of the junction left unmatched. This chain's CDR3 is CASSLSPGTSGGHSTDTQYF. The CDR3 region has the DNA TGTGCCAGCAGTTTATCGCCCGGGACTAGCGGGGGGCATAGCACAGATACGCAGTATTTT.

This clonotype was found many times. V usage is TRBV28 and J usage is TRBJ1-1; 7 bases are shared with TRBD1. The V segment lost 7 bases and the J segment 8 bases; nucleotides outside the gene matches: 16. The CDR3 contains 15 residues. Germline loops: CDR1 MDHEN, CDR2 SYDVKM. The CDR3 coding sequence is TGTGCCAGCACTACCGGGACAGCCTATCGTCTCGAAGCTTTCTTT. This sequence encodes CASTTGTAYRLEAFF.

This clonotype was seen a handful of times. V gene TRBV7-9 combines with J gene TRBJ1-4, with D possibly being TRBD1 (5 bases). The V end lost 3 bases, the J end lost 7 bases, and 9 bases lay between the germline ends. Germline V gene data show CDR1 as SEHNR and CDR2 as FQNEAQ (reference sequence). The CDR3 runs 13 residues. CDR3 residues: CASSFMGGEKLFF. CDR3 sequence (DNA): TGTGCCAGCAGCTTTATGGGGGGTGAAAAACTGTTTTTT. The entire variable domain, with the rest obtained from reference TRBV7-9 and TRBJ1-4, is as follows: DTGVSQNPRHKITKRGQNVTFRCDPISEHNRLYWYRQTLGQGPEFLTYFQNEAQLEKSRLLSDRFSAERPKGSFSTLEIQRTEQGDSAMYLCASSFMGGEKLFFGSGTQLSVL.

As regards this clonotype: Since the CDR3 does not end with the conserved phenylalanine or tryptophan, this likely comes from a read error. The rearrangement links TRBV7-6 to TRBJ1-1, with a possible D match to TRBD1 (6 bases). CDR3 length: 15 residues. Between the trimmed V and J ends, which lost 4 bases and 0 bases, there was a span of 12 bases. In germline, CDR1 is SGHVS, CDR2 FNYEAQ. CDR3 amino acids: CASSSFRDMNTEAFL. The CDR3, as DNA: TGTGCCAGCAGCTCCTTCCGGGACATGAACACTGAAGCTTTCCTT.

Only one count was recorded for this clonotype. The chain combines TRBV12-3 or TRBV12-4 with TRBJ2-1; D is possibly TRBD1 or TRBD2 (6 bases each). V was pared by 6 bases and J by 6 bases, with 18 bases between. The CDR3 has 15 amino acids. DNA of the CDR3: TGTGCCAGCAGCCTAAGGAGGGGGGCGGGCAATGAGCAGTTCTTC. Translation gives CASSLRRGAGNEQFF.

V gene TRBV5-1 combines with J gene TRBJ2-1; D is possibly TRBD1 (7 bases). Trimming left V 0 bases short and J 2 bases short, with 12 bases between. The CDR3 contains 16 residues. CDR1 and CDR2 (germline): SGHRS, YFSETQ. The CDR3 DNA reads as TGCGCCAGCAGCTTGGGCCAGGGGGGCACCTACAATGAGCAGTTCTTC. Amino acid sequence: CASSLGQGGTYNEQFF.

The chain recombines TRBV10-3 with TRBJ1-2; D not resolved. CDR1 ENHRY and CDR2 SYGVKD come from the germline V gene. V lost 3 bases, J lost 1 base, and 12 bases lay in between. CDR3 length: 15 residues. In DNA, the CDR3 is TGTGCCATCAGTGATGGAGGCTTGAGTAACTATGGCTACACCTTC. Its translation is CAISDGGLSNYGYTF.

The table lists this clonotype with a few counts. This chain links TRBV7-8 with TRBJ2-3; 7 bases map to TRBD1. V gave up 0 bases and J gave up 5 bases; unmatched junction bases: 14. Per germline, CDR1 SGHVS and CDR2 FQNEAQ. This CDR3 comprises 18 residues. The CDR3 is CASSLARIGTDHKDTQYF. The DNA for the CDR3 is TGTGCCAGCAGCTTAGCGCGTATCGGGACAGATCACAAAGATACGCAGTATTTT.

This clonotype was found once. The rearrangement joins TRBV5-1 to TRBJ2-1; TRBD2 agrees at 7 bases. CDR3 length: 14 amino acids. Germline V lookup: CDR1 SGHRS, CDR2 YFSETQ. With V trimmed by 6 bases and J by 4 bases, 7 bases remained unmatched. This CDR3 reads CASTYWGGYNEQFF. The CDR3 nucleotides are TGCGCCAGCACCTATTGGGGGGGTTACAATGAGCAGTTCTTC.

This clonotype was counted between two and nine times. This chain connects TRBV29-1 to TRBJ2-7; no clear D. The CDR3 loop spans 13 amino acids. Deletions cut 1 base from V and 4 bases from J, with 11 bases between. The germline gives CDR1 SQVTM, CDR2 ANQGSEA. The CDR3 nucleotides are TGCAGCGTTGAAGTATCACGTGGGTACGAGCAGTACTTC. Amino acid sequence: CSVEVSRGYEQYF.

The genes are TRBV6-1 and TRBJ1-2; 7 bases agree with TRBD1. Germline values: CDR1 MNHNS, CDR2 SASEGT. Unmatched junction bases numbered 8, after V lost 2 bases and J lost 2 bases. This CDR3 spans 16 amino acids. CDR3 in amino acids: CASSEKGAGVNYGYTF. The CDR3 bases are TGTGCCAGCAGTGAAAAGGGGGCAGGGGTGAACTATGGCTACACCTTC.

The sample holds a few counts of this clonotype. The chain joins TRBV20-1 to TRBJ2-7, with TRBD2 identical over 9 bases. There are 16 residues in the CDR3. The germline CDR1 and CDR2 sequences are DFQATT and SNEGSKA (reference sequence). The ends lost 0 bases at V and 0 bases at J; junction bases unmatched: 6. CDR3 protein: CSARDFLAGVSYEQYF. DNA for the CDR3: TGCAGTGCTAGAGATTTCTTAGCGGGGGTCTCCTACGAGCAGTACTTC.

This clonotype was detected only a few times. The J gene is TRBJ2-7, the V gene TRBV29-1; tentative D call: TRBD1 (6 bases). V was shortened by 6 bases and J by 2 bases, with 11 bases between the two germline ends. Germline V lookup: CDR1 SQVTM, CDR2 ANQGSEA. CDR3 length: 12 amino acids. CDR3 sequence: CSVWTEPYEQYF. For the CDR3, the DNA is TGCAGCGTATGGACAGAGCCCTACGAGCAGTACTTC.

This clonotype occurred once. The genes are TRBV7-6 and TRBJ1-1; D is ambiguous. V dropped 1 base and J dropped 6 bases, with 12 bases sitting between them. CDR1 is SGHVS, CDR2 FNYEAQ, per germline. CDR3 length equals 14 residues. The CDR3 loop is CASSLDWEIAEAFF. Here the CDR3 DNA reads TGTGCCAGCAGCTTAGATTGGGAAATCGCTGAAGCTTTCTTT.

The chain is built from TRBV12-3 or TRBV12-4 and TRBJ2-2; D is ambiguous. The V end lost 3 bases, the J end lost 6 bases, and 14 bases lay between the germline ends. This CDR3 is built from 15 residues. The CDR3 region has the DNA TGTGCCAGCAGTTTTCTGGGGAACTTGGCCGGGGAGCTGTTTTTT. It yields the protein CASSFLGNLAGELFF.

V usage is TRBV7-3 and J usage is TRBJ2-3; D uncertain. Germline CDR1 reads SGHTA; CDR2 reads FQGTGA. The CDR3 has 15 amino acids. V lost 2 bases and J lost 0, with 9 bases in between. CDR3 residues: CASSLGLTSTDTQYF. DNA of the CDR3: TGTGCCAGCAGCTTAGGCCTAACAAGCACAGATACGCAGTATTTT.

The V call is TRBV5-6, the J call TRBJ1-2, with D uncertain. The CDR3 length is 14 residues. Trimming pared 4 bases from V and 4 bases from J, leaving 14 bases between. In germline, CDR1 is SGHDT, CDR2 YYEEEE. For the CDR3, the DNA is TGTGCCAGCAGCCCCCCCCCTCCTTTCTATGGCTACACCTTC. Amino acids: CASSPPPPFYGYTF.

This clonotype was seen at least ten times. The chain recombines TRBV7-2 with TRBJ1-2, with D perhaps TRBD1 (5 bases). This CDR3 has 15 amino acids. The germline V gene encodes CDR1 SGHTA and CDR2 FQGNSA. V was clipped by 5 bases and J by 5 bases, with 18 bases between them. The CDR3 protein is CASSGGTLGSYGYTF. The CDR3, as DNA: TGTGCCAGCAGCGGCGGGACCCTAGGGAGTTATGGCTACACCTTC.

In its sample, this clonotype was seen a few times. This sequence joins TRBV9 and TRBJ1-2; D unclear. The V gene lost 0 bases and the J gene lost 3 bases, with 6 bases spanning the gap. Germline lookup yields CDR1 SGDLS and CDR2 YYNGEE. This CDR3 is 13 amino acids long. In DNA form, the CDR3 reads TGTGCCAGCAGCGTAGTAGATCACTATGGCTACACCTTC. It codes for CASSVVDHYGYTF.

The chain employs TRBV15 and TRBJ2-1; the match to TRBD2 covers 8 bases. The CDR3 loop spans 13 amino acids. Germline V gene lookup returns CDR1 LNHNV and CDR2 YYDKDF (reference sequence). V gave up 11 bases and J gave up 2 bases; unmatched junction bases: 5. CDR3 in amino acids: CAALAVPYNEQFF. Here the CDR3 DNA reads TGTGCCGCACTAGCGGTCCCCTACAATGAGCAGTTCTTC.

This clonotype was recorded at least ten times. This rearrangement joins TRBV7-2 to TRBJ2-7, with D possibly being TRBD1 (5 bases). The ends were cut back, 5 bases at V and 4 bases at J, with 9 bases in the middle. The CDR3 length is 12 residues. The V gene's germline CDR1 is SGHTA and CDR2 FQGNSA. The chain's CDR3 is CASSPSGYEQYF. The CDR3, as DNA: TGTGCCAGCAGCCCCTCAGGGTACGAGCAGTACTTC.

The rearrangement joins TRBV7-8 to TRBJ2-1, with 12 nucleotides matching TRBD2. Germline V gives CDR1 SGHVS, CDR2 FQNEAQ. The CDR3 runs 16 residues. Trimming cost V 5 bases and J 6 bases; bases outside gene matches: 8. In DNA, the CDR3 is TGTGCCAGCAGCCTGGAGCTAGCGGGGGGGCCCAATGAGCAGTTCTTC. Translating it yields CASSLELAGGPNEQFF.

The V and J genes are TRBV27 and TRBJ1-2; 7 bases fit TRBD1. The V and J ends lost 0 bases and 4 bases, in that order; junction bases with no gene match: 5. The CDR3 contains 15 residues. CDR1 and CDR2 (germline): MNHEY, SMNVEV (reference sequence). The CDR3 loop is CASSLSGTALYGYTF. CDR3 DNA: TGTGCCAGCAGTTTATCCGGGACAGCCCTCTATGGCTACACCTTC.